One and the same sample provided the 7 T cell receptor beta chains below, sequenced in a study of CD8+ T cells in alopecia areata. Treatment meaning: oral pan-JAK inhibitor, 5-10 mg twice daily. Extracted from the samples, RNA was reverse transcribed into cDNA to serve as the sequencing template. This table comes from immunoSEQ multiplex PCR, and its TCRdb copy is limited to in-frame clones, with some not included. The sample has fewer than 100,000 clones; approximately 70% are singletons. The starting material was CD8+ T cells sorted from blood, obtained around week 42, from a patient treated with tofacitinib. The receptors originated from a human donor with alopecia areata.

In its sample, this clone was seen once. The J gene is TRBJ1-1, the V gene TRBV11-2; no reliable D call. The CDR3 totals 14 residues. Germline-derived CDR1 and CDR2 are SGHAT and FQNNGV. The V end was cut by 2 bases, the J end by 1 base, with 8 bases between. The CDR3 DNA is TGTGCCAGCAGCTTAATCCGGCAGAACACTGAAGCTTTCTTT. Encoded protein: CASSLIRQNTEAFF.

This chain links TRBV11-2 with TRBJ2-7, with D uncertain. The CDR3 spans 17 residues. Looked up from germline, CDR1 is SGHAT and CDR2 is FQNNGV. V lost 4 bases, J lost 0 bases, and 19 bases lay in between. The CDR3 spells CASSSKVERKSSYEQYF. In DNA, the CDR3 is TGTGCCAGCAGCTCCAAAGTCGAGAGAAAGAGCTCCTACGAGCAGTACTTC.

The rearrangement uses TRBV5-6 and TRBJ2-1; the D call may be TRBD1 or TRBD2 (6 bases each). The CDR3 sequence is 14 residues long. Looked up from germline, CDR1 is SGHDT and CDR2 is YYEEEE. The V end lost 2 bases, the J end lost 7 bases, and 13 bases lay between the germline ends. The CDR3 spells CASSLGGLKNEQFF. DNA for the CDR3: TGTGCCAGCAGCTTAGGGGGGCTTAAAAATGAGCAGTTCTTC.

The chain recombines TRBV19 with TRBJ1-4; possible D gene TRBD1, 5 bases. The CDR3 extends over 14 amino acids. The V gene's germline CDR1 is LNHDA and CDR2 SQIVND (reference sequence). V gave up 5 bases and J gave up 7 bases, with 14 bases separating them. In DNA form, the CDR3 reads TGTGCCAGTAGTTCTCACCAGGACATTGAAAAACTGTTTTTT. As protein: CASSSHQDIEKLFF.

V usage is TRBV7-9 and J usage is TRBJ2-4, with TRBD1 identical over 7 bases. Trimming removed 5 bases from V and 0 bases from J; junction bases left unmatched: 7. The CDR3 totals 16 residues. CDR1 and CDR2 from the germline V gene are SEHNR and FQNEAQ (reference sequence). The CDR3 is CASSTNRGQAKNIQYF. CDR3 DNA: TGTGCCAGCAGCACTAACAGGGGACAAGCCAAAAACATTCAGTACTTC.

The chain uses TRBV27 and TRBJ2-1; possibly TRBD1 for D (6 bases). Germline CDR1 and CDR2: MNHEY and SMNVEV (reference sequence). This CDR3 has 16 amino acids. Trimming left V 5 bases short and J 0 bases short, with 14 bases between. CDR3 in DNA: TGTGCCAGCAGTCCGGGACACCGAAGCTCCTACAATGAGCAGTTCTTC. It translates to CASSPGHRSSYNEQFF.

The V and J genes are TRBV19 and TRBJ2-1, with 9 bases fitting TRBD1. V shed 7 bases, J shed 6 bases, and the junction held 13 bases outside the gene matches. Germline V gives CDR1 LNHDA, CDR2 SQIVND (reference sequence). This CDR3 contains 16 residues. The CDR3 region has the DNA TGTGCCAGTAATCTCGGTGGGACAGGGTTTATCAATGAGCAGTTCTTC. This translates into CASNLGGTGFINEQFF.